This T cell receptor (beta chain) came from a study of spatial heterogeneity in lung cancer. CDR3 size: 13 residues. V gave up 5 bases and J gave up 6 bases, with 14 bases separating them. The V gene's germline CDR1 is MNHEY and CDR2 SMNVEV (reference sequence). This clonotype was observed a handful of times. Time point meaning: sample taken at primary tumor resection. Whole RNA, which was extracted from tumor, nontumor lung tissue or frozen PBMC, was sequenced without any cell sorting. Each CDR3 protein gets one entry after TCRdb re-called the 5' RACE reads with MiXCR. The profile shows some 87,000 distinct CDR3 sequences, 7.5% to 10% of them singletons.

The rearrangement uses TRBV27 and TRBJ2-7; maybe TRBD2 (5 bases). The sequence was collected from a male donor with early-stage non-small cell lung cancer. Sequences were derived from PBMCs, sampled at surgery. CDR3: CASSPLGSGEQYF. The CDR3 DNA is TGTGCCAGCAGTCCCCTGGGGAGCGGCGAGCAGTACTTC.